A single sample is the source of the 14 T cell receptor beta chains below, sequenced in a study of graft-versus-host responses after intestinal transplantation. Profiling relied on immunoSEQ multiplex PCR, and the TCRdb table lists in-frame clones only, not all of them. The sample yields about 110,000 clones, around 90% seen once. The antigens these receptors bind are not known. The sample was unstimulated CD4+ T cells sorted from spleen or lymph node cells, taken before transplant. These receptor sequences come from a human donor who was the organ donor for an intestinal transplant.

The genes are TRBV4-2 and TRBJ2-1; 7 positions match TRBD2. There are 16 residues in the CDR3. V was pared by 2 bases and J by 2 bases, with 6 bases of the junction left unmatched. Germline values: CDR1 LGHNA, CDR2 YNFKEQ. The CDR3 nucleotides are TGTGCCAGCAGCCAAATCGGGCTAGCGGCCTACAATGAGCAGTTCTTC. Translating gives CASSQIGLAAYNEQFF.

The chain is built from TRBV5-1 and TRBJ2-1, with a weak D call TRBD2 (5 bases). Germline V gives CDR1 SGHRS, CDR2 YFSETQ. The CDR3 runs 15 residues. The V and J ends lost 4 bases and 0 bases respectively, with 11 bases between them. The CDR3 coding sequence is TGCGCCAGCAGCCTGAGCGGAAGCTCCTACAATGAGCAGTTCTTC. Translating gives CASSLSGSSYNEQFF.

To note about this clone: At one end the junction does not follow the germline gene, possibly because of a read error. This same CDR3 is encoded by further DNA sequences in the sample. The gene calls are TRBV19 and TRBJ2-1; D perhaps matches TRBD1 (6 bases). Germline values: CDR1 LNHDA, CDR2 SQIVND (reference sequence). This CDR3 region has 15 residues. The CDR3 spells CASSTMTGQYNEQFF. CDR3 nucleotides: TGCGCCAGTAGTACAATGACAGGCCAATACAATGAGCAGTTCTTC.

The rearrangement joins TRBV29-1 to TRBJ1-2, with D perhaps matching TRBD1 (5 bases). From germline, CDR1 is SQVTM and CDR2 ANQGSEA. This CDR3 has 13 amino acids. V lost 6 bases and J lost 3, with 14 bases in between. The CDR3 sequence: CSVPGPRDYGYTF. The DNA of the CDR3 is TGCAGCGTACCGGGACCCCGCGACTATGGCTACACCTTC.

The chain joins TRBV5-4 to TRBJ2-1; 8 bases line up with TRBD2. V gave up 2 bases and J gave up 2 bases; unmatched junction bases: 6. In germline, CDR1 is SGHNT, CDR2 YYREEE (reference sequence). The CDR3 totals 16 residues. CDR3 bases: TGTGCCAGCAGCTTCAAGTCAGCGGGAGCCTACAATGAGCAGTTCTTC. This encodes CASSFKSAGAYNEQFF.

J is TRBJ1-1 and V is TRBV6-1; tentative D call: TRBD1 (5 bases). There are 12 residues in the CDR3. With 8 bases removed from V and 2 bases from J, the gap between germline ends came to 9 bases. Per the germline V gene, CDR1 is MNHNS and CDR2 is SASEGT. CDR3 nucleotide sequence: TGTGCCAGCCGGCAGGGAAACACTGAAGCTTTCTTT. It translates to CASRQGNTEAFF.

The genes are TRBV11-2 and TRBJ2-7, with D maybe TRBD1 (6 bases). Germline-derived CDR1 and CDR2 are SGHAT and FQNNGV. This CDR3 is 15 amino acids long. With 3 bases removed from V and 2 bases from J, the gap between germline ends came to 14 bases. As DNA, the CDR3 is TGTGCCAGCAGCTTCTCCGCAGGGGACACCTACGAGCAGTACTTC. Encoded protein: CASSFSAGDTYEQYF.

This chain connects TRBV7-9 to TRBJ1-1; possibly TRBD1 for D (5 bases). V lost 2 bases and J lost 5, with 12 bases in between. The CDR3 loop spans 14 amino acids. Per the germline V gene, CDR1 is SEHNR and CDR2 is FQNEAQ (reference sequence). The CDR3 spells CASSLRGKETEAFF. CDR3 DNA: TGTGCCAGCAGCTTAAGGGGCAAGGAGACTGAAGCTTTCTTT. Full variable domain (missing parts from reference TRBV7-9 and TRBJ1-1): DTGVSQNPRHKITKRGQNVTFRCDPISEHNRLYWYRQTLGQGPEFLTYFQNEAQLEKSRLLSDRFSAERPKGSFSTLEIQRTEQGDSAMYLCASSLRGKETEAFFGQGTRLTVV.

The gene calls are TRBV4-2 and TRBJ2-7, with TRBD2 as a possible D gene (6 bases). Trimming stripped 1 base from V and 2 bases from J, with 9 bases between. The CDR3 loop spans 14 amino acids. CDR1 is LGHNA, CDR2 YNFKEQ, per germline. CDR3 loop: CASSQVGLPYEQYF. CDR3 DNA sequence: TGTGCCAGCAGCCAAGTGGGACTTCCCTACGAGCAGTACTTC.

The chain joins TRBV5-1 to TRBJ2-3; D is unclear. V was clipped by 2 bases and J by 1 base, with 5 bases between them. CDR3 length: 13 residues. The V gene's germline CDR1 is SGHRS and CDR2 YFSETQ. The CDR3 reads CASSFERTDTQYF. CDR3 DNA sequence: TGCGCCAGCAGCTTCGAGCGCACAGATACGCAGTATTTT.

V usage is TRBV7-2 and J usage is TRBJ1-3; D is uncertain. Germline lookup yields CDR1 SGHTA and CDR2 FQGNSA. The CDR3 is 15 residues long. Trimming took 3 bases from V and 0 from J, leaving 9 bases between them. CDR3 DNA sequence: TGTGCCAGCAGCTTCTGGGCGAGCTCTGGAAACACCATATATTTT. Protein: CASSFWASSGNTIYF. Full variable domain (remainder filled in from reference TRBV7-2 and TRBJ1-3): GAGVSQSPSNKVTEKGKDVELRCDPISGHTALYWYRQSLGQGLEFLIYFQGNSAPDKSGLPSDRFSAERTGGSVSTLTIQRTQQEDSAVYLCASSFWASSGNTIYFGEGSWLTVV.

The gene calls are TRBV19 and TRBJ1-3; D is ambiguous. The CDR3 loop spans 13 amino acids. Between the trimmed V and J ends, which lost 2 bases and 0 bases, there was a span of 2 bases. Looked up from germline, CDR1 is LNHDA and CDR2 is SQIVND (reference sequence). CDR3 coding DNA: TGTGCCAGTAGTATAAGCTCTGGAAACACCATATATTTT. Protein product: CASSISSGNTIYF.

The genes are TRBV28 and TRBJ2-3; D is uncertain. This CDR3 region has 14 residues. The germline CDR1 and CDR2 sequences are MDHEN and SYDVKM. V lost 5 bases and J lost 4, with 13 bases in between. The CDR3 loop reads CASSRVSAADTQYF. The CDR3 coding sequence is TGTGCCAGCAGTAGGGTCAGCGCCGCAGATACGCAGTATTTT.

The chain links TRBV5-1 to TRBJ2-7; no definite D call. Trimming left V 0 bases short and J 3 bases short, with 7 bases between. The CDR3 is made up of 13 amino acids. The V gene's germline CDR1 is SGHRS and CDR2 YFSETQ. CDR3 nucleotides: TGCGCCAGCAGCTTGGTCCCTAGCTACGAGCAGTACTTC. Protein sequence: CASSLVPSYEQYF.